These 27 T cell receptor beta chains came from one sample sequenced in a study of blood T cell repertoires in COVID-19. The method was immunoSEQ multiplex PCR; TCRdb's version includes in-frame clones alone and lacks a portion of them. The sample includes 140,000 to 150,000 clones, over 80% of them seen just once. The sequenced sample was PBMCs or T cells enriched from blood (not recorded which). The receptors shown here come from a man aged 55 to 70 who had recovered from COVID-19.

The gene calls are TRBV27 and TRBJ1-1; 8 nucleotides match TRBD1. V lost 5 bases to trimming and J lost 2 bases; unmatched junction nucleotides: 13. The CDR3 consists of 17 residues. Per the germline V gene, CDR1 is MNHEY and CDR2 is SMNVEV (reference sequence). The CDR3 bases are TGTGCCAGCAGTCCACGAAGTTCGGACAGGGATAACACTGAAGCTTTCTTT. Protein sequence: CASSPRSSDRDNTEAFF.

The gene calls are TRBV15 and TRBJ2-3, with D tentatively TRBD2 (6 bases). This CDR3 spans 18 amino acids. V gave up 0 bases and J gave up 5 bases, with 21 bases separating them. Germline V CDR1 and CDR2: LNHNV, YYDKDF (reference sequence). The CDR3 here is CATSRDFPRTIGGDTQYF. As DNA, the CDR3 is TGTGCCACCAGCAGAGACTTCCCAAGGACCATCGGGGGAGATACGCAGTATTTT.

This sequence joins TRBV27 and TRBJ2-1, with D possibly being TRBD1 (6 bases). V lost 8 bases, J lost 6 bases, and 14 bases lay in between. Germline loops: CDR1 MNHEY, CDR2 SMNVEV (reference sequence). This CDR3 has 13 residues. The CDR3 region has the DNA TGTGCCAGCGGGGGAGACAGGAGCAATGAGCAGTTCTTC. This translates into CASGGDRSNEQFF.

The chain couples TRBV10-3 to TRBJ1-4, with TRBD1 identical over 7 bases. CDR1 is ENHRY and CDR2 is SYGVKD in the germline V gene. V lost 2 bases to trimming and J lost 5 bases; unmatched junction nucleotides: 5. This CDR3 has 15 amino acids. In nucleotides, the CDR3 is TGTGCCATCAGTGAGACTGACAGGGTAAATGAAAAACTGTTTTTT. It is translated as CAISETDRVNEKLFF.

The J gene is TRBJ1-4, the V gene TRBV5-1; 10 bases line up with TRBD1. The CDR3 is made up of 16 amino acids. Germline V gives CDR1 SGHRS, CDR2 YFSETQ. V lost 4 bases to trimming and J lost 0 bases; unmatched junction nucleotides: 3. In DNA, the CDR3 is TGCGCCAGCAGCCGCGGACAGGGGGCAACTAATGAAAAACTGTTTTTT. Protein sequence: CASSRGQGATNEKLFF.

CDR3 in amino acids: CASSQAPPAGEYEQFF. The CDR3 DNA reads TGCGCCAGCAGCCAAGCTCCTCCAGCGGGAGAATATGAGCAGTTCTTC. The chain uses TRBV4-1 and TRBJ2-1; 8 nucleotides agree with TRBD2. V trimming: 1 base; J trimming: 8 bases; junction bases outside the gene matches: 10. The germline gives CDR1 MGHRA, CDR2 YSYEKL. The CDR3 sequence is 16 residues long.

The V call is TRBV3-1 (or the pseudogene TRBV3-2), the J call TRBJ1-5; D not resolved. The CDR3 sequence is 15 residues long. Germline CDR1 is LGHDT and CDR2 is YNNKEL (reference sequence). Trimming left V 0 bases short and J 7 bases short, with 13 bases between. CDR3 sequence (DNA): TGTGCCAGCAGCCAAGATATGGGAGACCGCCAGCCCCAGCATTTT. This codes for CASSQDMGDRQPQHF.

The chain employs TRBV6-4 and TRBJ2-1, with TRBD1 matching over 8 bases. Looked up from germline, CDR1 is MRHNA and CDR2 is SNTAGT. V was pared by 6 bases and J by 7 bases, with 8 bases of the junction left unmatched. There are 14 residues in the CDR3. The CDR3 spells CASSGQGGLNEQFF. CDR3 coding DNA: TGTGCCAGCAGCGGACAGGGTGGATTGAATGAGCAGTTCTTC.

The chain has TRBV5-4 and TRBJ1-2, with a tentative D call TRBD1 (5 bases). This CDR3 has 13 residues. CDR1 and CDR2 from the germline V gene are SGHNT and YYREEE (reference sequence). V was cut by 0 bases and J by 8 bases, with 11 bases left in between. CDR3 region: CASSLVSREGYTF. Written as DNA, the CDR3 is TGTGCCAGCAGCTTGGTATCCAGGGAAGGCTACACCTTC.

This clone was detected only a few times. The chain carries TRBV28 and TRBJ2-7, with 8 bases identical to TRBD1. V trimming: 5 bases; J trimming: 7 bases; junction bases outside the gene matches: 10. The germline V gene encodes CDR1 MDHEN and CDR2 SYDVKM. The length of the CDR3 is 14 residues. CDR3 coding DNA: TGTGCCAGCAGTATTAGACAGGGGTCGGAAGAGCAGTACTTC. It yields the protein CASSIRQGSEEQYF.

This chain links TRBV3-1 (or the pseudogene TRBV3-2) with TRBJ2-1; 15 bases match TRBD2. The CDR3 length is 17 residues. CDR1 and CDR2 (germline): LGHDT, YNNKEL (reference sequence). The V and J ends lost 1 base and 6 bases, in that order; junction bases with no gene match: 4. The CDR3 DNA is TGTGCCAGCAGCCAAGCCCCGGGACTAGCGGGGGGCAATGAGCAGTTCTTC. Translating gives CASSQAPGLAGGNEQFF.

The V and J genes are TRBV28 and TRBJ2-5, with D unclear. Germline CDR1 and CDR2: MDHEN and SYDVKM. Trimming shortened V by 2 bases and J by 5 bases, and 9 bases separated the two germline ends. The CDR3 totals 13 residues. Here the CDR3 DNA reads TGTGCCAGCAGTTTACCCGCAGTCGAGACCCAGTACTTC. Its protein is CASSLPAVETQYF.

The chain combines TRBV20-1 with TRBJ2-4; tentatively, D is TRBD2 (5 bases). CDR3 length: 14 residues. Germline CDR1 DFQATT, CDR2 SNEGSKA (reference sequence). V shed 3 bases and J shed 7 bases, with 16 bases lying between them. The CDR3 nucleotides read TGCAGTGCTAGTAGGGTGGGAGCGGCGAACATTCAGTACTTC. Its translation: CSASRVGAANIQYF.

V is TRBV9 and J is TRBJ2-1; 7 positions match TRBD2. The germline V gene has CDR1 SGDLS and CDR2 YYNGEE. V was pared by 0 bases and J by 5 bases, with 5 bases of the junction left unmatched. This CDR3 is 15 amino acids long. CDR3 loop: CASSVEVSGNNEQFF. CDR3 DNA sequence: TGTGCCAGCAGCGTAGAGGTGAGCGGGAACAATGAGCAGTTCTTC.

The genes are TRBV23-1 and TRBJ2-7; 7 nucleotides match TRBD1. TRBV23-1 is recorded as an ORF, its role being uncertain. The J segment lost 0 bases and the V segment lost 0 bases, leaving 5 bases of the junction unmatched. The CDR3 totals 16 residues. CDR3 amino acids: CASSQSDRESSYEQYF. The CDR3, as DNA: TGCGCCAGCAGTCAATCAGACAGGGAGTCCTCCTACGAGCAGTACTTC.

The J gene is TRBJ2-1, the V gene TRBV9; the D gene is possibly TRBD2 (6 bases). This CDR3 has 14 residues. V was trimmed by 1 base and J by 4 bases, leaving 9 bases between them. Germline lookup yields CDR1 SGDLS and CDR2 YYNGEE. CDR3 sequence (DNA): TGTGCCAGCAGCGTACGCGGGAAATACAATGAGCAGTTCTTC. Its protein is CASSVRGKYNEQFF. The full variable domain, rest sourced from reference TRBV9 and TRBJ2-1, is DSGVTQTPKHLITATGQRVTLRCSPRSGDLSVYWYQQSLDQGLQFLIQYYNGEERAKGNILERFSAQQFPDLHSELNLSSLELGDSALYFCASSVRGKYNEQFFGPGTRLTVL.

The gene calls are TRBV9 and TRBJ2-1; 7 nucleotides match TRBD2. The CDR3 covers 13 residues. V was pared by 7 bases and J by 1 base, with 2 bases of the junction left unmatched. Looked up from germline, CDR1 is SGDLS and CDR2 is YYNGEE. The CDR3 sequence is CASGGGSYNEQFF. The CDR3 DNA sequence: TGTGCCAGCGGGGGAGGGTCCTACAATGAGCAGTTCTTC.

There are a few counts of this clone. The chain has TRBV19 and TRBJ2-2; 7 nucleotides line up with TRBD1. The CDR3 is 15 amino acids. Germline V gene sequence: CDR1 LNHDA, CDR2 SQIVND (reference sequence). Germline trimming cut 4 bases from V and 0 bases from J; bases unmatched to any gene: 2. The CDR3 DNA is TGTGCCAGTAGTACCGGGACAGCGAACACCGGGGAGCTGTTTTTT. This codes for CASSTGTANTGELFF.

The V gene is TRBV2, the J gene TRBJ1-2, with 7 bases matching TRBD1. The length of the CDR3 is 13 residues. CDR1 is SNHLY and CDR2 is FYNNEI in the germline V gene. Trimming removed 6 bases from V and 2 bases from J; junction bases left unmatched: 3. The CDR3 is CASRTGLNYGYTF. CDR3 nucleotide sequence: TGTGCCAGCAGGACAGGGTTAAACTATGGCTACACCTTC.

V is TRBV28 and J is TRBJ1-5; 10 positions match TRBD1. The CDR3 runs to 14 residues. Germline CDR1 and CDR2: MDHEN and SYDVKM. The trim removed 7 bases at V and 6 bases at J, leaving 6 bases unmatched. The CDR3 region has the DNA TGTGCCAGCACCCCCGGGACAGGGGTTCAGCCCCAGCATTTT. Protein sequence: CASTPGTGVQPQHF.

This clone was detected only a few times. V is TRBV7-2 and J is TRBJ2-7; no clear D gene. The length of the CDR3 is 13 residues. Germline CDR1 reads SGHTA; CDR2 reads FQGNSA. V was shortened by 1 base and J by 2 bases, with 6 bases between the two germline ends. The CDR3 nucleotides are TGTGCCAGCAGCTTAGTAAGAGCCTACGAGCAGTACTTC. Residues: CASSLVRAYEQYF.

This clone was counted once. The chain couples TRBV3-1 (or the pseudogene TRBV3-2) to TRBJ1-2, with a tentative D call TRBD1 (5 bases). Germline V lookup: CDR1 LGHDT, CDR2 YNNKEL (reference sequence). The V gene lost 2 bases and the J gene lost 4 bases, with 14 bases spanning the gap. This CDR3 contains 15 residues. CDR3 sequence reads: CASSQPRVNAYGYTF. The CDR3 DNA reads as TGTGCCAGCAGCCAACCCAGGGTCAACGCCTATGGCTACACCTTC.

The chain has TRBV5-4 and TRBJ1-3; 9 nucleotides align to TRBD1. This CDR3 region has 16 residues. Germline CDR1 reads SGHNT; CDR2 reads YYREEE (reference sequence). J was trimmed by 1 base and V by 3 bases; bases with no gene match: 5. The CDR3 region has the DNA TGTGCCAGCAGCTGGAAAGGGACAGGGTCTGGAAACACCATATATTTT. Residues: CASSWKGTGSGNTIYF. Variable domain in full (rest from reference TRBV5-4 and TRBJ1-3): ETGVTQSPTHLIKTRGQQVTLRCSSQSGHNTVSWYQQALGQGPQFIFQYYREEENGRGNFPPRFSGLQFPNYSSELNVNALELDDSALYLCASSWKGTGSGNTIYFGEGSWLTVV.

This clone was picked up one time. V is TRBV5-4 and J is TRBJ2-1, with D maybe TRBD2 (6 bases). This CDR3 has 16 residues. Trimming removed 2 bases at V and 4 bases at J, with 16 bases between. Germline lookup yields CDR1 SGHNT and CDR2 YYREEE (reference sequence). DNA for the CDR3: TGTGCCAGCAGCTTAAATCCGGGACTGGCATACAATGAGCAGTTCTTC. This sequence encodes CASSLNPGLAYNEQFF.

This clone was seen just once. The chain links TRBV9 to TRBJ2-3, with 9 nucleotides matching TRBD2. The CDR3 contains 16 residues. Germline loops: CDR1 SGDLS, CDR2 YYNGEE. Trimming took 2 bases from V and 2 from J; bases not matched to a gene: 6. CDR3 loop: CASSVSAGGLTDTQYF. CDR3 nucleotides: TGTGCCAGCAGCGTTTCAGCGGGAGGCCTCACAGATACGCAGTATTTT.

The rearrangement links TRBV2 to TRBJ1-5; tentatively, D is TRBD1 (5 bases). This CDR3 comprises 13 residues. V was shortened by 4 bases and J by 7 bases, with 11 bases between the two germline ends. Germline V gives CDR1 SNHLY, CDR2 FYNNEI. The CDR3 sequence is CASSVRGRQPQHF. CDR3 sequence (DNA): TGTGCCAGCAGTGTAAGGGGAAGGCAGCCCCAGCATTTT. The entire variable domain, with the rest obtained from reference TRBV2 and TRBJ1-5, is as follows: EPEVTQTPSHQVTQMGQEVILRCVPISNHLYFYWYRQILGQKVEFLVSFYNNEISEKSEIFDDQFSVERPDGSNFTLKIRSTKLEDSAMYFCASSVRGRQPQHFGDGTRLSIL.

The chain employs TRBV6-5 and TRBJ1-5, with 11 bases matching TRBD1. Germline lookup yields CDR1 MNHEY and CDR2 SVGAGI. This CDR3 is built from 13 residues. The V segment lost 8 bases and the J segment 6 bases; nucleotides outside the gene matches: 3. This CDR3 is CASRDRGSQPQHF. The CDR3 DNA reads as TGTGCCAGCCGGGACAGGGGGAGTCAGCCCCAGCATTTT.